The present T cell receptor beta chain was sequenced within a study of cytotoxic CD8 clonotypes in ibrutinib-treated CLL. Repertoires were generated with immunoSEQ multiplex PCR, while TCRdb's copy carries only in-frame clones and drops some. The sample yields over 120,000 clones, about 80% seen once. This CDR3 region has 13 residues. Germline assignment: CDR1 MDHEN and CDR2 SYDVKM. J was trimmed by 3 bases and V by 5 bases; bases with no gene match: 3. The chain recombines TRBV28 with TRBJ2-5; TRBD2 aligns across 7 bases. The material was PBMCs, obtained after 24 months of ibrutinib treatment. The receptor was isolated from a human donor with chronic lymphocytic leukemia. This CDR3 is CASSQAGKETQYF. The CDR3 coding sequence is TGTGCCAGCAGTCAAGCGGGAAAAGAGACCCAGTACTTC.